Below, 20 T cell receptor beta chains from the same sample are listed, as sequenced in a study of PD-1 blockade in classical Hodgkin lymphoma. The method was immunoSEQ multiplex PCR; TCRdb's version includes in-frame clones alone and lacks a portion of them. Altogether roughly 51,000 clones are present, about 76% being singletons, with the ten largest covering roughly 12%. Time point reported: cycle 4 day 1 (C4D1), after five to seven weeks of nivolumab. With no exception, relapse followed autologous stem cell transplantation in all patients, and brentuximab vedotin exposure varied. Sample: peripheral blood mononuclear cells (PBMCs), taken before the fourth cycle of nivolumab. The source of these receptors is a human donor with classical Hodgkin lymphoma.

The genes are TRBV13 and TRBJ2-7; 8 bases line up with TRBD2. CDR1 and CDR2 (germline): PRHDT, FYEKMQ (reference sequence). Trimming at V came to 5 bases and at J to 6 bases, leaving 15 bases not matched to a gene. The CDR3 spans 16 residues. The CDR3 DNA sequence: TGTGCCAGCAGCGCTCTTTACACGGGAGGGCCGTTCGAGCAGTACTTC. Translated, it gives CASSALYTGGPFEQYF.

This clone has a handful of counts. The chain couples TRBV29-1 to TRBJ2-4; D not certain. The CDR3 is made up of 13 amino acids. The V and J ends lost 2 bases and 2 bases respectively, with 7 bases between them. The germline V gene encodes CDR1 SQVTM and CDR2 ANQGSEA. The CDR3 DNA reads as TGCAGCGTTGAAACGGGCTCCAAAAACATTCAGTACTTC. Residues: CSVETGSKNIQYF.

This clone was counted between two and nine times. This CDR3 is also generated by other DNA sequences in the sample. This chain joins TRBV5-1 and TRBJ2-5, with 12 bases matching TRBD1. V trimming: 4 bases; J trimming: 4 bases; junction bases outside the gene matches: 5. The CDR3 consists of 15 residues. Per germline, CDR1 SGHRS and CDR2 YFSETQ. CDR3 DNA sequence: TGCGCCAGCAGCCCCGGGACAGGGGGCTCAGAGACCCAGTACTTC. Protein sequence: CASSPGTGGSETQYF.

This clone appeared once. This rearrangement joins TRBV11-2 to TRBJ2-7, with TRBD2 matching over 11 bases. The germline V gene encodes CDR1 SGHAT and CDR2 FQNNGV. This CDR3 is built from 17 residues. The V gene end was trimmed by 2 bases and the J gene end by 4 bases; junction bases not matched to a gene: 10. DNA of the CDR3: TGTGCCAGCAGCTTATGGCCCCAACTAGCGGGAGCTTACGAGCAGTACTTC. Translating it yields CASSLWPQLAGAYEQYF. Filled out from reference TRBV11-2 and TRBJ2-7, the complete variable domain reads EAGVAQSPRYKIIEKRQSVAFWCNPISGHATLYWYQQILGQGPKLLIQFQNNGVVDDSQLPKDRFSAERLKGVDSTLKIQPAKLEDSAVYLCASSLWPQLAGAYEQYFGPGTRLTVT.

This clone was seen a few times. The chain recombines TRBV11-3 with TRBJ1-4; perhaps TRBD1 as D (5 bases). Deletions cut 3 bases from V and 5 bases from J, with 10 bases between. Germline V gives CDR1 SGHNT, CDR2 YENEEA. CDR3 length equals 14 residues. The CDR3 sequence: CASSLDNYNEKLFF. For the CDR3, the DNA is TGTGCCAGCAGCTTGGACAATTACAATGAAAAACTGTTTTTT.

This chain connects TRBV9 to TRBJ1-4, with TRBD1 identical over 7 bases. The length of the CDR3 is 15 residues. The ends lost 2 bases at V and 5 bases at J; junction bases unmatched: 6. Germline V gives CDR1 SGDLS, CDR2 YYNGEE. The CDR3 nucleotides read TGTGCCAGCAGCGTGACCGGGACAGCGAATGAAAAACTGTTTTTT. This sequence encodes CASSVTGTANEKLFF.

V is TRBV7-6 and J is TRBJ2-5; perhaps TRBD2 as D (5 bases). The germline gives CDR1 SGHVS, CDR2 FNYEAQ. Trimming left V 8 bases short and J 2 bases short, with 6 bases between. This CDR3 is built from 11 residues. The CDR3 bases are TGTGCCAGCGAGGGTCAAGAGACCCAGTACTTC. It is translated as CASEGQETQYF.

The chain carries TRBV6-6 and TRBJ1-3; D gene uncertain. The CDR3 covers 15 residues. Germline V gene sequence: CDR1 MNHNY, CDR2 SVGAGI (reference sequence). Trimming shortened V by 0 bases and J by 4 bases, and 10 bases separated the two germline ends. This CDR3 is CASSYSHLGGNTIYF. The CDR3, as DNA: TGTGCCAGCAGTTACTCCCACTTGGGCGGAAACACCATATATTTT.

This chain joins TRBV10-3 and TRBJ1-1; 7 nucleotides align to TRBD1. V was clipped by 6 bases and J by 5 bases; unmatched bases: 6. Per germline, CDR1 ENHRY and CDR2 SYGVKD. This CDR3 comprises 13 residues. In nucleotides, the CDR3 is TGTGCCATCAGGTCTGCAGGGGGGACTGAAGCTTTCTTT. Residues: CAIRSAGGTEAFF.

Here the CDR3 DNA reads TGTGCCAGTGCAGGTGCACGCTACAATGAGCAGTTCTTC. It is translated as CASAGARYNEQFF. The V gene is TRBV19, the J gene TRBJ2-1; D is uncertain. This CDR3 comprises 13 residues. The ends were cut back, 8 bases at V and 3 bases at J, with 11 bases in the middle. From germline, CDR1 is LNHDA and CDR2 SQIVND (reference sequence).

The chain recombines TRBV4-2 with TRBJ2-6; TRBD2 matches at 9 bases. CDR3 length: 17 residues. CDR1 and CDR2 from the germline V gene are LGHNA and YNFKEQ. Losses at the gene ends were 0 bases for V and 0 bases for J; bases not matched to a gene: 0. The CDR3 DNA is TGTGCCAGCAGCCAAGAGACTAGCGGCTCTGGGGCCAACGTCCTGACTTTC. It is translated as CASSQETSGSGANVLTF.

This chain uses TRBV18 with TRBJ2-2; 7 bases align to TRBD1. This CDR3 is 16 amino acids long. V shed 4 bases, J shed 6 bases, and the junction held 11 bases outside the gene matches. Germline CDR1 and CDR2: KGHSH and LQKENI. The CDR3 here is CASSLIQGSFSGELFF. The CDR3 nucleotides read TGTGCCAGCTCACTTATACAGGGGAGCTTTTCCGGGGAGCTGTTTTTT.

The V gene is TRBV11-2, the J gene TRBJ2-2, with 9 bases aligning to TRBD1. Germline lookup yields CDR1 SGHAT and CDR2 FQNNGV. This CDR3 has 16 residues. J was trimmed by 1 base and V by 5 bases; bases with no gene match: 5. The CDR3 nucleotides read TGTGCCAGCAGCCCTTACAGGGGGCGGAACACCGGGGAGCTGTTTTTT. Translating gives CASSPYRGRNTGELFF.

This clone appeared once. The chain couples TRBV7-8 to TRBJ1-4; 7 bases are a match to TRBD1. Germline CDR1 reads SGHVS; CDR2 reads FQNEAQ. This CDR3 contains 16 residues. V shed 1 base and J 8 bases; nucleotides not matched to a gene: 10. DNA for the CDR3: TGTGCCAGCAGCTTAGGGGCCGGGACAGATCGAGAAAAACTGTTTTTT. It translates to CASSLGAGTDREKLFF.

The genes are TRBV5-4 and TRBJ2-1; D remains ambiguous. Per germline, CDR1 SGHNT and CDR2 YYREEE (reference sequence). CDR3 length: 15 residues. The ends were cut back, 2 bases at V and 2 bases at J, with 11 bases in the middle. CDR3 sequence reads: CASSFSSLAYNEQFF. Here the CDR3 DNA reads TGTGCCAGCAGCTTTAGCAGTCTCGCCTACAATGAGCAGTTCTTC.

The chain combines TRBV6-5 with TRBJ2-5, with TRBD1 matching 8 bases. The CDR3 has 15 residues. Per the germline V gene, CDR1 is MNHEY and CDR2 is SVGAGI. V shed 6 bases and J 5 bases; nucleotides not matched to a gene: 11. The CDR3 DNA follows: TGTGCCAGCAGAATCAGGACAGGGACGGGGGAGACCCAGTACTTC. Protein: CASRIRTGTGETQYF.

This chain connects TRBV11-3 to TRBJ2-7, with D possibly matching TRBD1 (6 bases). From germline, CDR1 is SGHNT and CDR2 YENEEA. This CDR3 region has 14 residues. V was pared by 3 bases and J by 6 bases, with 15 bases between. The chain's CDR3 is CASSFLLTGSEQYF. The CDR3 DNA sequence: TGTGCCAGCAGCTTTCTCTTAACAGGGAGCGAGCAGTACTTC.

This sequence joins TRBV11-3 and TRBJ2-6, with unresolved D. Germline lookup yields CDR1 SGHNT and CDR2 YENEEA. V was cut by 0 bases and J by 0 bases, with 15 bases left in between. The CDR3 is made up of 19 amino acids. DNA of the CDR3: TGTGCCAGCAGCTTAGATTCAGGACGATCATTCTCTGGGGCCAACGTCCTGACTTTC. Translating it yields CASSLDSGRSFSGANVLTF. The full variable domain, its missing parts supplied by reference TRBV11-3 and TRBJ2-6, is EAGVVQSPRYKIIEKKQPVAFWCNPISGHNTLYWYLQNLGQGPELLIRYENEEAVDDSQLPKDRFSAERLKGVDSTLKIQPAELGDSAVYLCASSLDSGRSFSGANVLTFGAGSRLTVL.

This sequence joins TRBV6-5 and TRBJ2-7, with 9 bases matching TRBD1. Trimming took 0 bases from V and 2 from J; bases not matched to a gene: 2. CDR1 and CDR2 from the germline V gene are MNHEY and SVGAGI. There are 15 residues in the CDR3. The CDR3 sequence: CASSYSTGGAYEQYF. The CDR3 nucleotides are TGTGCCAGCAGTTACTCGACAGGGGGGGCCTACGAGCAGTACTTC.

The rearrangement links TRBV28 to TRBJ2-2; D tentatively fits TRBD1 or TRBD2 (5 bases each). The CDR3 contains 17 residues. Germline V gene lookup returns CDR1 MDHEN and CDR2 SYDVKM. V lost 5 bases to trimming and J lost 4 bases, with 20 bases between them. The CDR3 sequence: CASSKQWGRETTGELFF. Here the CDR3 DNA reads TGTGCCAGCAGTAAGCAATGGGGCAGGGAGACCACCGGGGAGCTGTTTTTT.